This entry lists 26 T cell receptor beta chains sequenced from one sample in a study of blood T cells in healthy people across ages (dated by TCRdb to between 2015 and 2016). The library relied on 5' RACE. Data came from an Illumina HiSeq 2500. A second roughly 7 to 12 cycle PCR used a sample-barcoded 5' primer and a J-beta primer mix. TCRdb reworked the public reads: Q25 trimming with fastp, MiXCR clone assembly, productive beta chains retained. Each CDR3 protein appears once, grouped with its most common genes and DNA. The table for this sample lists 1.2 million to 1.5 million distinct CDR3 sequences; around 55% of them were counted only once. The top ten clones comprise over 5.5% of the sample. The specimen sequenced was blood. These receptors were taken from a man between 18 and 29 years old in good health.

The rearrangement links TRBV29-1 to TRBJ2-1, with 8 bases matching TRBD2. With the DNA end fitting TRBJ2-7 better, the J assignment may be wrong. This CDR3 is 16 amino acids long. The germline CDR1 and CDR2 sequences are SQVTM and ANQGSEA. The CDR3 DNA reads as TGCAGCGTTGAAGATTGGCGGGGGGACTCCTACAATGAGCAGTACTTC. Amino acid sequence: CSVEDWRGDSYNEQYF.

This rearrangement joins TRBV7-8 to TRBJ2-7; the D gene could be TRBD1 or TRBD2 (6 bases each). The assigned J gene may be wrong: the sequence end matches TRBJ2-5 better. Germline V CDR1 and CDR2: SGHVS, FQNEAQ. CDR3 length equals 15 residues. The CDR3 is CASSIPTGGRETQYF. The DNA of the CDR3 is TGTGCCAGCAGCATCCCCACCGGGGGCAGGGAGACCCAGTACTTC.

In its sample, this clonotype was seen a few times. In DNA form, the CDR3 reads TGTGCCAGCAGGAGTAAGGACTATGGCTACACCTTC. It translates to CASRSKDYGYTF. The chain uses TRBV28 and TRBJ1-2; unclear D gene. Germline CDR1 MDHEN, CDR2 SYDVKM. The germline V and J ends were trimmed by 6 bases and 3 bases, with 8 bases remaining between them. The CDR3 contains 12 residues.

The rearrangement joins TRBV6-6 to TRBJ1-2, with TRBD1 as a possible D gene (5 bases). V lost 0 bases to trimming and J lost 2 bases, with 10 bases between them. The CDR3 consists of 15 residues. CDR1 is MNHNY, CDR2 SVGAGI, per germline (reference sequence). CDR3 nucleotides: TGTGCCAGCAGTTACTCGTTTTGGGGGAACTATGGCTACACCTTC. Protein sequence: CASSYSFWGNYGYTF.

In this sample, this clonotype turned up a few times. The chain recombines TRBV4-2 with TRBJ2-5; tentatively, D is TRBD2 (7 bases). Germline assignment: CDR1 LGHNA and CDR2 YNFKEQ. The V end was cut by 4 bases, the J end by 2 bases, with 11 bases between. The CDR3 contains 14 residues. CDR3 region: CASSREGVQETQYF. The CDR3 DNA reads TGTGCCAGCAGCCGGGAGGGGGTTCAAGAGACCCAGTACTTC.

The genes are TRBV4-1 and TRBJ2-7; 8 positions match TRBD2. The CDR3 sequence is 17 residues long. Trimming took 4 bases from V and 0 from J; bases not matched to a gene: 11. CDR1 is MGHRA and CDR2 is YSYEKL in the germline V gene. CDR3 region: CASSLSPQRGSSYEQYF. CDR3 DNA: TGCGCCAGCAGCCTATCCCCCCAGCGGGGGAGCTCCTACGAGCAGTACTTC.

This rearrangement joins TRBV29-1 to TRBJ2-1; tentative D call: TRBD1 (5 bases). This CDR3 has 11 residues. Trimming left V 0 bases short and J 13 bases short, with 10 bases between. From germline, CDR1 is SQVTM and CDR2 ANQGSEA. The CDR3 loop reads CSVEDWGLQFF. In DNA, the CDR3 is TGCAGCGTTGAAGATTGGGGCTTACAGTTCTTC.

The V and J genes are TRBV20-1 and TRBJ2-7; weak D call: TRBD1 (5 bases). This CDR3 is 13 amino acids long. The ends were cut back, 1 base at V and 6 bases at J, with 13 bases in the middle. Germline V gene data show CDR1 as DFQATT and CDR2 as SNEGSKA (reference sequence). CDR3 protein: CSARVSRVGEQYF. The CDR3 DNA sequence: TGCAGTGCTAGAGTGTCCAGGGTTGGCGAGCAGTACTTC.

V and J are TRBV4-1 and TRBJ2-2; tentatively, D is TRBD2 (6 bases). With 8 bases removed from V and 10 bases from J, the gap between germline ends came to 11 bases. The germline gives CDR1 MGHRA, CDR2 YSYEKL. The CDR3 covers 11 residues. The CDR3 spells CASRGFEELFF. As DNA, the CDR3 is TGCGCCAGCCGGGGGTTTGAGGAGCTGTTTTTT.

The rearrangement joins TRBV7-9 to TRBJ2-7, with a weak D call TRBD2 (6 bases). CDR3 length: 14 amino acids. Germline values: CDR1 SEHNR, CDR2 FQNEAQ (reference sequence). V dropped 5 bases and J dropped 3 bases, with 14 bases sitting between them. The chain's CDR3 is CASSTRDFHYEQYF. In DNA form, the CDR3 reads TGTGCCAGCAGCACCCGGGACTTCCACTACGAGCAGTACTTC.

This chain uses TRBV7-8 with TRBJ2-3; weak D call: TRBD1 (6 bases). V lost 0 bases to trimming and J lost 2 bases, with 15 bases between them. CDR3 size: 17 residues. Germline-derived CDR1 and CDR2 are SGHVS and FQNEAQ. The CDR3 loop is CASSLAPTGRVTDTQYF. CDR3 bases: TGTGCCAGCAGCTTAGCGCCTACAGGGAGAGTCACAGATACGCAGTATTTT.

J is TRBJ2-1 and V is TRBV29-1; the D is unclear. The length of the CDR3 is 13 residues. CDR1 and CDR2 from the germline V gene are SQVTM and ANQGSEA. V was clipped by 5 bases and J by 0 bases, with 8 bases between them. The CDR3 loop reads CSVSPSSYNEQFF. CDR3 sequence (DNA): TGCAGCGTTTCCCCGAGCTCCTACAATGAGCAGTTCTTC.

V usage is TRBV7-8 and J usage is TRBJ2-7; D is perhaps TRBD1 (5 bases). V was cut by 0 bases and J by 3 bases, with 15 bases left in between. The CDR3 consists of 16 residues. In germline, CDR1 is SGHVS, CDR2 FQNEAQ. Here the CDR3 DNA reads TGTGCCAGCAGCTTAGCGTGGCAGGGTGGAATCTACGAGCAGTACTTC. It encodes CASSLAWQGGIYEQYF.

The CDR3 region is CASSQVTSEKLFF. The DNA of the CDR3 is TGCGCCAGCAGCCAAGTAACGTCCGAAAAACTGTTTTTT. The chain employs TRBV4-3 and TRBJ1-4; D is unresolved. The germline V and J ends were trimmed by 1 base and 8 bases, with 8 bases remaining between them. This CDR3 spans 13 amino acids. Germline V gene data show CDR1 as LGHNA and CDR2 as YSLEER.

This clonotype has more than one count but fewer than ten. This chain uses TRBV9 with TRBJ2-3; D could derive from TRBD1 or TRBD2 (6 bases each). Between the trimmed V and J ends, which lost 4 bases and 2 bases, there was a span of 17 bases. The CDR3 is 16 residues long. Per the germline V gene, CDR1 is SGDLS and CDR2 is YYNGEE. The CDR3 sequence: CASSSIRGVNTDTQYF. DNA for the CDR3: TGTGCCAGCAGCTCCATTAGGGGGGTCAACACAGATACGCAGTATTTT.

The chain joins TRBV6-5 to TRBJ1-4; 9 bases align to TRBD1. Germline-derived CDR1 and CDR2 are MNHEY and SVGAGI. V gave up 5 bases and J gave up 11 bases; unmatched junction bases: 18. The CDR3 sequence is 17 residues long. The chain's CDR3 is CASSTLATGTGRSKLFF. The DNA for the CDR3 is TGTGCCAGCAGTACTCTCGCAACCGGGACAGGGCGATCGAAACTGTTTTTT.

The chain links TRBV27 to TRBJ2-1; TRBD2 matches at 7 bases. CDR1 is MNHEY, CDR2 SMNVEV, per germline (reference sequence). The V gene end was trimmed by 5 bases and the J gene end by 7 bases; junction bases not matched to a gene: 11. The CDR3 is made up of 15 amino acids. In DNA, the CDR3 is TGTGCCAGCAGTCTCCTTGGGGGGAGGGAGAATGAGCAGTTCTTC. It is translated as CASSLLGGRENEQFF.

V gene TRBV7-2 combines with J gene TRBJ2-1; 10 bases line up with TRBD1. V gave up 7 bases and J gave up 8 bases; unmatched junction bases: 2. CDR1 is SGHTA, CDR2 FQGNSA, per germline. The CDR3 covers 12 residues. The CDR3 loop is CASTGTGDEQFF. CDR3 DNA sequence: TGTGCCAGCACCGGGACAGGGGATGAGCAGTTCTTC.

The V and J genes are TRBV28 and TRBJ1-2; TRBD1 matches 8 bases. This CDR3 is 16 amino acids long. CDR1 and CDR2 (germline): MDHEN, SYDVKM. The V gene end was trimmed by 6 bases and the J gene end by 1 base; junction bases not matched to a gene: 10. This CDR3 reads CASSQDRVDVNYGYTF. The CDR3 DNA follows: TGTGCCAGCAGCCAGGACAGGGTGGATGTTAACTATGGCTACACCTTC.

The gene calls are TRBV12-3 or TRBV12-4 and TRBJ1-4; 8 bases are a match to TRBD1. Trimming removed 6 bases from V and 7 bases from J; junction bases left unmatched: 4. The CDR3 is made up of 13 amino acids. This CDR3 is CASRTGEFEKLFF. The CDR3 nucleotides are TGTGCCAGCAGGACAGGGGAATTTGAAAAACTGTTTTTT.

The chain employs TRBV7-2 and TRBJ1-5, with D possibly being TRBD1 (5 bases). The V end was cut by 2 bases, the J end by 3 bases, with 11 bases between. The CDR3 sequence is 15 residues long. Germline assignment: CDR1 SGHTA and CDR2 FQGNSA. Written as DNA, the CDR3 is TGTGCCAGCAGCTTAACGCCAGGGTACAATCAGCCCCAGCATTTT. This translates into CASSLTPGYNQPQHF.

This clonotype has only a few counts. This chain joins TRBV25-1 and TRBJ2-3; 8 positions agree with TRBD1. The CDR3 covers 15 residues. CDR1 and CDR2 from the germline V gene are MGHDK and SYGVNS. V trimming: 7 bases; J trimming: 0 bases; junction bases outside the gene matches: 6. CDR3 amino acids: CASTRQGTSTDTQYF. CDR3 nucleotide sequence: TGTGCCAGCACGAGACAGGGGACTAGCACAGATACGCAGTATTTT.

In DNA form, the CDR3 reads TGTGCCAGCAGCTTAATTAGCGGGGGGGCCTACAATGAGCAGTACTTC. As protein: CASSLISGGAYNEQYF. The chain has TRBV11-2 and TRBJ2-1; 11 positions match TRBD2. The DNA end favors TRBJ2-7, so the J call may be wrong. This CDR3 is 16 amino acids long. CDR1 and CDR2 (germline): SGHAT, FQNNGV.

The chain recombines TRBV6-5 with TRBJ1-6, with D uncertain. V lost 4 bases and J 9 bases, leaving 22 bases between the germline ends. This CDR3 region has 17 residues. CDR1 MNHEY and CDR2 SVGAGI come from the germline V gene. Here the CDR3 reads CASSSQSPVLFGSPLHF. CDR3 nucleotide sequence: TGTGCCAGCAGTTCACAGAGTCCAGTCCTATTCGGTTCACCCCTCCACTTT.

The V and J genes are TRBV3-1 and TRBJ1-4, with 10 bases fitting TRBD1. The CDR3 is 14 amino acids. V trimming: 8 bases; J trimming: 10 bases; junction bases outside the gene matches: 10. Germline V gene sequence: CDR1 LGHDT, CDR2 YNNKEL (reference sequence). The CDR3 region is CASSTGTGDRKLFF. The CDR3 region has the DNA TGTGCCAGCTCTACCGGGACAGGGGACCGAAAACTGTTTTTT.

This chain links TRBV10-3 with TRBJ2-7; 8 bases fit TRBD2. Per the germline V gene, CDR1 is ENHRY and CDR2 is SYGVKD. The trim removed 0 bases at V and 2 bases at J, leaving 9 bases unmatched. The CDR3 is 17 amino acids. The CDR3: CAISESYSGVTAYEQYF. The CDR3 DNA reads as TGTGCCATCAGTGAGTCCTATAGCGGGGTCACTGCCTACGAGCAGTACTTC.